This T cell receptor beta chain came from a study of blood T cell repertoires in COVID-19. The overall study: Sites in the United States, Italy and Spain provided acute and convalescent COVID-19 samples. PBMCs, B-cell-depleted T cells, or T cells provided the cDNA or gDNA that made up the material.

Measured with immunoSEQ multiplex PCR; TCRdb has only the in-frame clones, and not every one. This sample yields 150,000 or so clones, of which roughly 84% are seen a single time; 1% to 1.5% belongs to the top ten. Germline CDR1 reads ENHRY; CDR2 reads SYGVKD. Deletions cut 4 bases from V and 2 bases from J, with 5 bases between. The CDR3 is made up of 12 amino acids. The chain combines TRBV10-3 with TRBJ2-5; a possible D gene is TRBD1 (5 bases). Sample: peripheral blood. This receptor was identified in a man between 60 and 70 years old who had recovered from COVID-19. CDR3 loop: CAISGQQETQYF. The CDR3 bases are TGTGCCATCAGTGGACAGCAAGAGACCCAGTACTTC.